This T cell receptor (beta chain) was retrieved from a study of shared clonotypes between healthy human individuals. Turning to the study itself: Three men and a couple of women, aged 18 to 49, were donors.

The donors were all Caucasian adults (living in Nashville, Tennessee). Assay execution proceeded at the deep level. Clones were sequenced by immunoSEQ multiplex PCR, and TCRdb holds only the in-frame ones, with some missing. The sample records about 1.1 million clones, about four fifths being singletons. The V gene end was trimmed by 4 bases and the J gene end by 7 bases; junction bases not matched to a gene: 7. CDR3 size: 15 residues. Germline V gene lookup returns CDR1 MDHEN and CDR2 SYDVKM. This clone was found once. Its antigen is as yet unknown. Broader study findings: Sampling used blood alone; tissue repertoires probably differ.

The V and J genes are TRBV28 and TRBJ2-1; 10 nucleotides match TRBD2. Sequenced: memory CD4+ T cells from PBMCs. The subset denotes: CD45RA-negative fraction. The source is a man younger than 35 in good health. Some clones in this sample may be carry-over from other donors' samples. The CDR3: CASSSSSGRSNEQFF. The DNA of the CDR3 is TGTGCCAGCAGTTCTTCTAGCGGGAGATCAAATGAGCAGTTCTTC. The full variable domain, in which reference TRBV28 and TRBJ2-1 provide the parts outside the CDR3, is DVKVTQSSRYLVKRTGEKVFLECVQDMDHENMFWYRQDPGLGLRLIYFSYDVKMKEKGDIPEGYSVSREKKERFSLILESASTNQTSMYLCASSSSSGRSNEQFFGPGTRLTVL.